This T cell receptor (beta chain) was sequenced for a study of response to subunit inactivated influenza vaccine. Findings and limits, study-wide: Only a handful of new T cells, the authors suggested, are recruited with each seasonal influenza vaccination.

TCRdb ran MiXCR on the RT-PCR reads and lists one entry per CDR3 protein. The sample records 500,000 to 750,000 distinct CDR3 sequences, about 14% being singletons. This clonotype has only a few counts. Its antigen remains unknown. The sequencing here drew on PBMCs from blood, taken less than 13 days after vaccination. This receptor was obtained from a man over 45 who received an inactivated influenza vaccine.

The CDR3 spells CASSSGTAGNQPQHF. In DNA form, the CDR3 reads TGTGCCAGCAGCTCGGGGACAGCCGGGAATCAGCCCCAGCATTTT. The rearrangement links TRBV28 to TRBJ1-5; 7 nucleotides align to TRBD1. V lost 6 bases and J lost 4; bases outside the gene matches: 9. CDR3 length: 15 residues. In germline, CDR1 is MDHEN, CDR2 SYDVKM.